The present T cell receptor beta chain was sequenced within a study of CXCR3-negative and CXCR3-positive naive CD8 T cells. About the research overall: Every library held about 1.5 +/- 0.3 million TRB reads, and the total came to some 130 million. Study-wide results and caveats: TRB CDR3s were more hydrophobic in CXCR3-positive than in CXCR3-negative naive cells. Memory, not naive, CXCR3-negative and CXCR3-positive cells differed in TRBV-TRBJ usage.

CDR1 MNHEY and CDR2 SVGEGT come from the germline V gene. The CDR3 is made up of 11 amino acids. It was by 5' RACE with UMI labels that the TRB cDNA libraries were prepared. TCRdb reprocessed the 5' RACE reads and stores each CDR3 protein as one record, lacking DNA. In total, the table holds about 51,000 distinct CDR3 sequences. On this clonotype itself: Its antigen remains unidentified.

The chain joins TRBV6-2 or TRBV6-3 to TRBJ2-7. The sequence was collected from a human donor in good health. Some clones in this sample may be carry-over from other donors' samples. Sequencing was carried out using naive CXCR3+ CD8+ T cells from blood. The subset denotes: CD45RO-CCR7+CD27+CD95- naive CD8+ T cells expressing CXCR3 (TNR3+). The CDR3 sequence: CASSYGWEQYF.